This T cell receptor (beta chain) was profiled in a study of response to subunit inactivated influenza vaccine (dated by TCRdb to the late 2010s). Describing the broader study: Deep quantitative T cell receptor repertoire profiling was used in the study to track responses to a trivalent subunit inactivated influenza vaccine.

V has 4 bases trimmed and J has 5 bases trimmed; junction bases matching no gene number 5. The germline V gene (reference sequence) specifies SGHAT as CDR1 and FQDESV as CDR2. The CDR3 has 15 amino acids, counting the end cysteine and phenylalanine. CDR3 DNA only is kept here, 45 bases in frame from base 1. Library prep was done by RT-PCR. The instrument was an Illumina HiSeq 2500. Using fastp at Q25 and MiXCR, TCRdb reprocessed the public reads and kept productive beta chains. Rows merge per CDR3 protein into single entries with the most common DNA and genes. For this sample there are approximately 570,000 distinct CDR3 sequences; 7.5% to 8.5% appear just once. The ten largest clones take up 10% to 15% of the sample. This clonotype was seen a few times. Its binding antigen is unknown. No base quality information exists; no much larger clone differs at one position. Study-wide conclusions, independent of this receptor: It was suggested by the authors that each seasonal influenza vaccination may recruit only a limited number of new T cells.

The rearrangement joined TRBV11-1 to TRBJ2-6; TRBD1 lines up with 7 middle nucleotides. This sample comprised PBMCs from blood, obtained roughly 24 months after vaccination. This clonotype was obtained from a man between 50 and 69 years old who received an inactivated influenza vaccine. Donor details come from another sample of the same person, matched by shared clones. The DNA is TGTGCCAGCAGCTCGACAGGGCGCCGGGCCAACGTCCTGACTTTC. Translated, this is CASSSTGRRANVLTF.